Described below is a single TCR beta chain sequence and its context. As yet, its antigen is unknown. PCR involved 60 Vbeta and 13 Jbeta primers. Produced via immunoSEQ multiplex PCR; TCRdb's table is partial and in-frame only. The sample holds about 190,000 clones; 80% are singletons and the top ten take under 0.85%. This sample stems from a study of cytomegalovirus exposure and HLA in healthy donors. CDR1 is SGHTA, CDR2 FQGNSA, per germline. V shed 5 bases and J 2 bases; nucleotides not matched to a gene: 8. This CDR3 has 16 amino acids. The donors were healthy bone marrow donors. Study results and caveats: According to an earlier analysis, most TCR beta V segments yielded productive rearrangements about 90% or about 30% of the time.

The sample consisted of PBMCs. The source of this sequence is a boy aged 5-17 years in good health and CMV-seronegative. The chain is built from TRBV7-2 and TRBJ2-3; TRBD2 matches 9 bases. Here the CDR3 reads CASSVGLATFTDTQYF. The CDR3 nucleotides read TGTGCCAGCAGCGTAGGACTAGCGACCTTCACAGATACGCAGTATTTT.